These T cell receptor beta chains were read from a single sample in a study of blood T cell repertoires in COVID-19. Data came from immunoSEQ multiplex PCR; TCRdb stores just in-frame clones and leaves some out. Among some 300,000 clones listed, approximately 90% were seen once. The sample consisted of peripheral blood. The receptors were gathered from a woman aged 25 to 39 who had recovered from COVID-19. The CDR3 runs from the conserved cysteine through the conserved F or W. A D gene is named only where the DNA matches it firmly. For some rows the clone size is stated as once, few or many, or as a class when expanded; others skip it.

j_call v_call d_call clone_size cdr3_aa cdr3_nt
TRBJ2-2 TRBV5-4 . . CASSLDKTGELFF TGTGCCAGCAGCTTGGACAAAACCGGGGAGCTGTTTTTT
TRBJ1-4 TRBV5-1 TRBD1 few CASSFNRGEKLFF TGCGCCAGCAGCTTTAACAGGGGTGAAAAACTGTTTTTT
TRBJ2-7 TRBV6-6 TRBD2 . CASRLAGEISYEQYF TGTGCCAGCAGATTAGCGGGGGAGATCTCCTACGAGCAGTACTTC
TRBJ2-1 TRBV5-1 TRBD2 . CASSLLAGVRNEQFF TGCGCCAGCAGCCTACTAGCGGGGGTTAGGAATGAGCAGTTCTTC
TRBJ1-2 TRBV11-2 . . CASSSSIDALETF TGTGCCAGCAGCTCATCTATTGACGCTCTAGAGACCTTC
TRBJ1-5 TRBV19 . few CASSIALEGLKQPQHF TGTGCCAGTAGTATAGCTTTAGAGGGCCTGAAACAGCCCCAGCATTTT
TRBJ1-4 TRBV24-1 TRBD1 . CATSDFLGGTEKLFF TGTGCCACCAGTGATTTTTTAGGGGGCACTGAAAAACTGTTTTTT
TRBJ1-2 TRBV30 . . CAWNTYSGVSGYGYTF TGTGCCTGGAATACCTATTCAGGGGTCTCGGGCTATGGCTACACCTTC
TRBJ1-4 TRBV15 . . CATSRSPRGEKLFF TGTGCCACCAGCAGGTCCCCCCGCGGTGAAAAACTGTTTTTT
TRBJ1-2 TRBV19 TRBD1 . CASRDRVHGYTF TGTGCCAGTAGAGACAGGGTTCATGGCTACACCTTC
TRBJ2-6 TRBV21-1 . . CASSKERMAAPSSSGANVLTF TGTGCCAGCAGCAAAGAGAGGATGGCGGCACCTTCTTCCTCTGGGGCCAACGTCCTGACTTTC
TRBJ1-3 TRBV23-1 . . CASSRRGRVSLKGNTIYF TGCGCCAGCAGTCGACGAGGGAGGGTTTCGCTGAAGGGAAACACCATATATTTT
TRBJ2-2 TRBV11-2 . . CASSPTGTGELFF TGTGCCAGCAGCCCCACAGGAACCGGGGAGCTGTTTTTT
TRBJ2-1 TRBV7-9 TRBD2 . CASSFPAGDNEQFF TGTGCCAGCAGCTTTCCGGCGGGGGACAATGAGCAGTTCTTC
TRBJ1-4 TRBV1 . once CTSTGRGGSEKLFF TGCACCAGCACAGGACGAGGGGGTTCTGAAAAACTGTTTTTT
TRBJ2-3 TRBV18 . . CASSPADTQYF TGTGCCAGCTCACCCGCAGATACGCAGTATTTT